The clone carrying this T cell receptor (beta chain) was detected ten times or more. Its antigen is not known. The sample belongs to a study of molecular identifiers for immune sequencing clone quantification. The V gene's germline CDR1 is SGHDT and CDR2 YYEEEE. Trimming stripped 6 bases from V and 0 bases from J, with 24 bases between. The CDR3 is made up of 18 amino acids. One entry per CDR3 protein results from TCRdb running MiXCR on the PCR reads. The table records a few hundred thousand distinct CDR3 sequences, 20% to 25% of them present only once. Study findings and constraints: For highly expanded clones, sizes could be underestimated when identical TCR molecules share a barcode.

The sample consisted of naive CD8+ T cells from blood, with Jurkat cell RNA spiked in. The subset: FACS-sorted CD8+CD4-CCR7+CD45RA+ naive T cells. The TCR sequence derives from a human donor in good health. Some libraries in this study had Jurkat cell RNA spiked in. The chain recombines TRBV5-6 with TRBJ1-1; D is unclear. CDR3 region: CASTLGFPNLHMNTEAFF. DNA for the CDR3: TGTGCCAGCACCCTGGGGTTTCCGAACCTTCACATGAACACTGAAGCTTTCTTT.